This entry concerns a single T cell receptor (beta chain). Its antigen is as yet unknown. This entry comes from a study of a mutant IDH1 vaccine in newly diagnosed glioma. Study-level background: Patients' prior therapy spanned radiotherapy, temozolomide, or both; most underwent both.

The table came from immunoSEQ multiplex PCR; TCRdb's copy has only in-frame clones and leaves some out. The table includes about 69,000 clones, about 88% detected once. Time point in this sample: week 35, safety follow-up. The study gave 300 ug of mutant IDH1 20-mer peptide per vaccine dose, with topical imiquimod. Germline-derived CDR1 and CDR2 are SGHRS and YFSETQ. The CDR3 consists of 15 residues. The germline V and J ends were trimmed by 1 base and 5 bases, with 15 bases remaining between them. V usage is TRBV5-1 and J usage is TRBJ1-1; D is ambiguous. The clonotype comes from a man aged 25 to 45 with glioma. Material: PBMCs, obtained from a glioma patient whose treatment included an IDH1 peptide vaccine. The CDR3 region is CASSLSPPGGTEAFF. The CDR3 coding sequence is TGCGCCAGCAGCTTGAGTCCCCCCGGAGGTACTGAAGCTTTCTTT.